The T cell receptor (beta chain) under discussion was sequenced for a study of blood T cell repertoires in COVID-19. For the study at large: From T cells, B-cell-depleted T cells, or PBMCs came the material, which was cDNA or gDNA.

J was trimmed by 8 bases and V by 6 bases; bases with no gene match: 11. Germline assignment: CDR1 SGHVS and CDR2 FQNEAQ. This CDR3 spans 15 amino acids. Here immunoSEQ multiplex PCR was the method, and the copy in TCRdb shows in-frame clones only, minus some. The sample holds about 170,000 clones, roughly nine tenths seen once. This clone has just one count. The sequencing input was peripheral blood. The sequence derives from a woman aged 80 or older in a cohort sampled during active or convalescent COVID-19. The V and J genes are TRBV7-8 and TRBJ2-1; 9 bases line up with TRBD1. CDR3 protein: CASRQPGQGHHEQFF. CDR3 in DNA: TGTGCCAGCAGACAACCGGGACAGGGTCACCATGAGCAGTTCTTC.